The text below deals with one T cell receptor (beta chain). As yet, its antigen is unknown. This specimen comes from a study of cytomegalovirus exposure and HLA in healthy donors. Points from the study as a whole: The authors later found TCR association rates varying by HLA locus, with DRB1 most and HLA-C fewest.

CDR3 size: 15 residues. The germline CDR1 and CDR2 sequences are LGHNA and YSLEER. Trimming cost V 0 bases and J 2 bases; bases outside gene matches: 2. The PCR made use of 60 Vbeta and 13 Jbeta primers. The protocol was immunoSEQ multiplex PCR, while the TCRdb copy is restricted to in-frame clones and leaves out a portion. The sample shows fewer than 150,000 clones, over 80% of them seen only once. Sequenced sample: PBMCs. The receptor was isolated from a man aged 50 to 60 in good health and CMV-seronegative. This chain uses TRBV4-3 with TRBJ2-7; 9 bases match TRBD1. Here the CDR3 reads CASSQDGQGPYEQYF. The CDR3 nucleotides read TGCGCCAGCAGCCAAGATGGACAGGGGCCCTACGAGCAGTACTTC.